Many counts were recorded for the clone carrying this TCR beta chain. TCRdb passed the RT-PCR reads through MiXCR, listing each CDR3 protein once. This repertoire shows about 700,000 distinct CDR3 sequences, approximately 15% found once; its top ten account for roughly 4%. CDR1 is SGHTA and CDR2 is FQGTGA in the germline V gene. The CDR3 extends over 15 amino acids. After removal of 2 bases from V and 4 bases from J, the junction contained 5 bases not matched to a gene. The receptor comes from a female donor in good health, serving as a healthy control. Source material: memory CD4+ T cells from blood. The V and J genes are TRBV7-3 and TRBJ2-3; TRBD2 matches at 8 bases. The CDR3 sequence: CASSLQAGDADTQYF. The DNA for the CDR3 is TGTGCCAGCAGCTTACAAGCGGGAGATGCAGATACGCAGTATTTT.